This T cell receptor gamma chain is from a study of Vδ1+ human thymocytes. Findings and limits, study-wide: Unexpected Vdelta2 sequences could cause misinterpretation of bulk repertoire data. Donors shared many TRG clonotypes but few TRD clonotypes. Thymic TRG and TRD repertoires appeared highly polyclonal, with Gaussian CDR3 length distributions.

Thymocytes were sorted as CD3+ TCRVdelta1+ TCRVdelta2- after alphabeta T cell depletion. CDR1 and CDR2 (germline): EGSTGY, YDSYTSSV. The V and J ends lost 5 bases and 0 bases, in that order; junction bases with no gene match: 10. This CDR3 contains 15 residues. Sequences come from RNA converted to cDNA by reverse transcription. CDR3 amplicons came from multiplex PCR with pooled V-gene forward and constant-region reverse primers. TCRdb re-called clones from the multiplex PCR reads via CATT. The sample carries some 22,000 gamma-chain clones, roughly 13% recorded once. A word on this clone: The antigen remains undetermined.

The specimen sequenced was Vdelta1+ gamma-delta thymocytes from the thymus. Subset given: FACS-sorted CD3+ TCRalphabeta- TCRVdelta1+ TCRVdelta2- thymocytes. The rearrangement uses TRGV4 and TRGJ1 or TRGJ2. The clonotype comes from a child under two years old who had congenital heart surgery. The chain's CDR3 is CATWARGGNYYKKLF. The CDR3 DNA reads TGTGCCACCTGGGCTCGGGGCGGGAATTATTATAAGAAACTCTTT.